Listed below are T cell receptor beta chains from one sample, sequenced in a study of blood T cell repertoires in COVID-19. The protocol was immunoSEQ multiplex PCR, while the TCRdb copy is restricted to in-frame clones and leaves out a portion. The table records roughly 21,000 clones, about four fifths of them present only once. Sequenced: peripheral blood. These receptors were obtained from a human donor in a cohort sampled during active COVID-19. Each CDR3 is given with its conserved first and last residue. D genes are given only for firm matches. Not all rows give a size; the values are once, few, many and, for expanded clones, a class.

clone_size	d_call	v_call	j_call	cdr3_nt	cdr3_aa
-	-	TRBV4-1	TRBJ1-2	TGCGCCAGCAACCACCTTAACAGGGACAACTATGGCTACACCTTC	CASNHLNRDNYGYTF
-	-	TRBV6-5	TRBJ1-3	TGTGCCAGCAAAGAGAGCTCTGGAAACACCATATATTTT	CASKESSGNTIYF
-	-	TRBV7-3	TRBJ1-1	TGTGCCAGCAGCTTAACGAGGACTGAAGCTTTCTTT	CASSLTRTEAFF
once	-	TRBV3-1/TRBV3-2	TRBJ2-2	TGTGCCAGCAGCCGAAGCGGAACCGGGGAGCTGTTTTTT	CASSRSGTGELFF
-	TRBD1	TRBV7-9	TRBJ1-1	TGTGCCAGCAGCTCCCAGGGGGAATACACTGAAGCTTTCTTT	CASSSQGEYTEAFF
-	TRBD1	TRBV12-5	TRBJ1-6	TGTGCTAGTGGTCTCGGGACAGGGGACTTAAGCTCCTATAATTCACCCCTCCACTTT	CASGLGTGDLSSYNSPLHF
-	TRBD1	TRBV7-2	TRBJ2-7	TGTGCCAGCAGCCTGCGACAGGGTTTCCACGAGCAGTACTTC	CASSLRQGFHEQYF
-	-	TRBV14	TRBJ1-2	TGTGCCAGCAGCCAAGCCGCCTACGCTTATGGCTACACCTTC	CASSQAAYAYGYTF
-	-	TRBV27	TRBJ1-1	TGTGCCAGCAGATCGGGGGGGGCGAAGCTCTTT	CASRSGGAKLF
-	TRBD2	TRBV5-1	TRBJ2-3	TGCGCCAGCAGCTCGGGACTAGCGGGGGCTGCCGCAGATACGCAGTATTTT	CASSSGLAGAAADTQYF
-	TRBD2	TRBV7-8	TRBJ2-1	TGTGCCAGCAGCTTGGGACGCAGCGGGGGTAGTAATGAGCAGTTCTTC	CASSLGRSGGSNEQFF